The T cell receptor (beta chain) described here comes from a study of blood T cell repertoires in COVID-19. Germline V gene lookup returns CDR1 LNHDA and CDR2 SQIVND (reference sequence). V lost 4 bases and J lost 4, with 8 bases in between. CDR3 size: 13 residues. TCRdb's copy holds only in-frame clones and misses some; the assay was immunoSEQ multiplex PCR. The sample shows over 10,000 clones, around 88% of them seen only once. This rearrangement joins TRBV19 to TRBJ1-5; tentative D call: TRBD1 (5 bases). This TCR came from a man of 80 years or more with acute or convalescent COVID-19. Sample: peripheral blood. The CDR3 sequence is CASSKNRNQPQHF. As DNA, the CDR3 is TGTGCCAGTAGTAAGAACAGGAATCAGCCCCAGCATTTT.